This is a list of T cell receptor beta chains from one sample in a study of cytomegalovirus exposure and HLA in healthy donors. Only in-frame clones appear in the TCRdb table, and some are missing; sequencing was by immunoSEQ multiplex PCR. In the table there are roughly 200,000 clones, around 82% of which are singletons. The sequencing input was PBMCs. Receptors originate from a man aged 40-49 years in good health and CMV-seropositive. Both conserved end residues are part of each CDR3. The D gene is left open where the match is weak. Clone size, where shown, is once, few, many, or a class for clones that have expanded.

j_call v_call clone_size cdr3_length d_call cdr3_nt cdr3_aa
TRBJ2-3 TRBV4-2 - 15 TRBD2 TGTGCCAGCAGCCAAGATAGCGGGAGGACAGATACGCAGTATTTT CASSQDSGRTDTQYF
TRBJ2-7 TRBV7-2 - 14 TRBD2 TGTGCCAGCAGCGCCGGACTAGCGGCCTACGAGCAGTACTTC CASSAGLAAYEQYF
TRBJ2-7 TRBV5-1 - 14 TRBD2 TGCGCCAGCCACCGGGCGAGCGGGGGTGAGAAGCAGTACTTC CASHRASGGEKQYF
TRBJ1-2 TRBV5-4 - 13 - TGTGCCAGCAGCTTGGGGAGTACGTGGGGCTACACCTTC CASSLGSTWGYTF
TRBJ1-2 TRBV28 - 13 - TGTGCCAGCAGTAATACAGGGAACTATGGCTACACCTTC CASSNTGNYGYTF
TRBJ2-1 TRBV5-1 - 18 TRBD2 TGCGCCAGCAGCTTGGGACTAGCGGGACTAACCTCCTACAATGAGCAGTTCTTC CASSLGLAGLTSYNEQFF
TRBJ1-5 TRBV6-1 - 11 - TGTGCCAGCAGCAGTAATCAGCCCCAGCATTTT CASSSNQPQHF
TRBJ1-1 TRBV6-5 - 13 - TGTGCCAGCAGTTCCCAGGGGTTCACTGAAGCTTTCTTT CASSSQGFTEAFF
TRBJ2-1 TRBV7-8 - 15 TRBD1 TGTGCCAGCAGCTACCCAGGGGGTGCCTACAATGAGCAGTTCTTC CASSYPGGAYNEQFF
TRBJ2-7 TRBV6-6 - 11 - TGTGCCAGCATAGGAGCCTACGAGCAGTACTTC CASIGAYEQYF
TRBJ2-2 TRBV28 few 17 TRBD2 TGTGCCAGCAGTCCTCAGCAACTAGCGGGGGACACCGGGGAGCTGTTTTTT CASSPQQLAGDTGELFF
TRBJ2-1 TRBV4-1 - 14 - TGCGCCAGCAGCCGACTAGTGACAACAGATGAGCAGTTCTTC CASSRLVTTDEQFF
TRBJ1-5 TRBV9 - 15 TRBD1 TGTGCCAGCAGCGTAGATGGGACAGGAGGTCAGCCCCAGCATTTT CASSVDGTGGQPQHF
TRBJ1-4 TRBV7-3 - 15 - TGTGCCAGCAGCCCCACTCCAGGGATAGGGGAAAAACTGTTTTTT CASSPTPGIGEKLFF
TRBJ2-2 TRBV18 few 17 - TGTGCCAGCTCACCACCGGCCCAACCTGGCATCACCGGGGAGCTGTTTTTT CASSPPAQPGITGELFF
TRBJ1-1 TRBV4-1 once 13 - TGCGCCAGCAGCCAACCAGGGAACACTGAAGCTTTCTTT CASSQPGNTEAFF
TRBJ2-7 TRBV7-9 - 16 TRBD2 TGTGCCAGCAGCCCACTCGGGACTAGCGGCCGCTACGAGCAGTACTTC CASSPLGTSGRYEQYF
TRBJ2-1 TRBV7-7 - 15 TRBD2 TGTGCTAGCAGCTTAGGACTAGCGGGAGCGGATGAGCAGTTCTTC CASSLGLAGADEQFF
TRBJ1-5 TRBV11-2 once 13 - TGTGCCAGCAGCTTAGATCTATCCCAGCCCCAGCATTTT CASSLDLSQPQHF
TRBJ2-7 TRBV7-9 - 17 - TGTGCCAGCAGCTTAGCGCTTCGACAGGTTGACTCCTACGAGCAGTACTTC CASSLALRQVDSYEQYF
TRBJ2-5 TRBV5-3 - 14 TRBD2 TGTGCCAGAAGCCCGAGCGGGAGAGGAGAGACCCAGTACTTC CARSPSGRGETQYF
TRBJ2-7 TRBV27 few 14 TRBD2 TGTGCCAGCAGCTACAGCGGGAGCTCCTACGAGCAGTACTTC CASSYSGSSYEQYF
TRBJ2-3 TRBV30 few 16 TRBD2 TGTGCCTGGGGGGAAGGACTAGCGGGACTCACAGATACGCAGTATTTT CAWGEGLAGLTDTQYF
TRBJ2-3 TRBV7-2 once 15 - TGTGCCAGCAGTCCACTAGCCTCCGGCTCCGTTGCGCAGTATTTT CASSPLASGSVAQYF